This T cell receptor beta chain derives from a study of T-cell reconstitution after alpha-beta-depleted transplantation in children. Study-wide results and limits: Fresh T-cell production supplied most of the T-cell counts and diversity seen one year after transplant. Certain patients had high TCRbeta diversity at day 60, and it came from recipient T cells and thymic progenitors that survived. After transplant, at about two months, alpha-beta T cells were reportedly derived from several hundred expanded graft clones.

Germline V gene sequence: CDR1 KGHDR, CDR2 SFDVKD. The CDR3 is 15 residues long. V was trimmed by 4 bases and J by 1 base, leaving 11 bases between them. This sample's TCRbeta library carried unique molecular identifier barcodes. TCRdb re-derived calls from the PCR reads in MiXCR, one entry per CDR3 protein. The sample records 450,000 to 700,000 distinct CDR3 sequences, 27% being singletons. There are a few counts of this clonotype. Its antigen is still unknown. The chain employs TRBV24-1 and TRBJ2-3; D is unresolved. This clonotype originated in a boy in the first two years of life with Wiskott-Aldrich syndrome, due to receive a stem cell transplant. The specimen was PBMCs, collected before TCRalphabeta/CD19-depleted stem cell transplant. CDR3 amino acids: CATSDRRAGTDTQYF. The CDR3 DNA follows: TGTGCCACCAGTGACCGGAGAGCCGGCACAGATACGCAGTATTTT.